The 12 T cell receptor beta chains presented below share a single source sample, sequenced in a study of CXCR4 blockade with PD-1 therapy in pancreatic cancer (dated by TCRdb to between 2017 and 2020). The library came from the immunoSEQ multiplex PCR assay. The table was pulled from immuneACCESS by TCRdb, which kept in-frame rearrangements only. Such tables lose some clones; where checked, under half of the loss comes from unresolved V genes, and the rest has no known cause. This sample lists about 8,100 clones; 50% to 75% were detected once. Roughly 7.5% of the sample is held by the ten biggest clonotypes. Sample: tumor tissue. These receptor sequences come from a human donor with pancreatic ductal adenocarcinoma.

The chain has TRBV29-1 and TRBJ2-5; D is unresolved. The CDR3 loop spans 14 amino acids. The V and J ends lost 2 bases and 4 bases respectively, with 14 bases between them. Looked up from germline, CDR1 is SQVTM and CDR2 is ANQGSEA. DNA for the CDR3: TGCAGCGTTGAATGGGCCGGGCTCAGAGAGACCCAGTACTTC. Protein product: CSVEWAGLRETQYF.

The rearrangement joins TRBV6-7 to TRBJ2-1, with 9 bases that match TRBD1. TRBV6-7 is reported as an ORF; its role is uncertain. This CDR3 is built from 12 residues. Unmatched junction bases numbered 7, after V lost 10 bases and J lost 9 bases. The CDR3 reads CAIKDRGSEQFF. CDR3 nucleotides: TGTGCCATCAAGGACAGGGGCAGTGAGCAGTTCTTC.

CDR3 sequence (DNA): TGCGCCAGCAGTCAGGACAGGGGGATCGGGGAGCTGTTTTTT. Translation gives CASSQDRGIGELFF. V is TRBV5-1 and J is TRBJ2-2, with TRBD1 identical over 10 bases. The CDR3 spans 14 residues. The germline V gene encodes CDR1 SGHRS and CDR2 YFSETQ. The J segment lost 7 bases and the V segment lost 5 bases, leaving 5 bases of the junction unmatched.

The V and J genes are TRBV6-8 and TRBJ2-1, with a weak D call TRBD2 (6 bases). CDR3 length: 15 residues. The V end lost 6 bases, the J end lost 2 bases, and 14 bases lay between the germline ends. CDR1 is MNHGY and CDR2 is SAAAGT in the germline V gene. Written as DNA, the CDR3 is TGTGCCAGCAGACCCGGGACTTACACCTACAATGAGCAGTTCTTC. Its protein product is CASRPGTYTYNEQFF.

V usage is TRBV11-3 and J usage is TRBJ2-2; 8 bases fit TRBD2. V was clipped by 3 bases and J by 0 bases; unmatched bases: 3. CDR1 SGHNT and CDR2 YENEEA come from the germline V gene. CDR3 length equals 16 residues. The CDR3 protein is CASSFQLAANTGELFF. CDR3 DNA: TGTGCCAGCAGCTTCCAACTAGCGGCGAACACCGGGGAGCTGTTTTTT.

By share, this clone counts as large. This rearrangement joins TRBV15 to TRBJ2-3; the D call may be TRBD1 or TRBD2 (5 bases each). V dropped 1 base and J dropped 4 bases, with 9 bases sitting between them. The CDR3 sequence is 14 residues long. Germline values: CDR1 LNHNV, CDR2 YYDKDF (reference sequence). CDR3 in amino acids: CATSRGGESDTQYF. DNA for the CDR3: TGTGCCACCAGCAGAGGAGGGGAGTCAGATACGCAGTATTTT.

The chain recombines TRBV5-1 with TRBJ2-5, with 9 bases matching TRBD2. Germline V gene sequence: CDR1 SGHRS, CDR2 YFSETQ. J gave up 5 bases and V 5 bases, and 7 bases lay outside the gene matches. The CDR3 extends over 14 amino acids. The CDR3 sequence: CASSLGLAWETQYF. In DNA, the CDR3 is TGCGCCAGCAGTCTAGGACTAGCGTGGGAGACCCAGTACTTC.

This clone appeared a few times. V gene TRBV4-3 combines with J gene TRBJ2-2; D is possibly TRBD2 (5 bases). Germline V gives CDR1 LGHNA, CDR2 YSLEER. There are 15 residues in the CDR3. The ends were cut back, 3 bases at V and 6 bases at J, with 14 bases in the middle. CDR3 nucleotides: TGCGCCAGCAGCCATCAGAGTAGGGAGTCCGGGGAGCTGTTTTTT. Translated: CASSHQSRESGELFF.

V and J are TRBV18 and TRBJ2-7, with TRBD1 identical over 12 bases. The CDR3 covers 16 residues. The trim removed 6 bases at V and 1 base at J, leaving 7 bases unmatched. Looked up from germline, CDR1 is KGHSH and CDR2 is LQKENI. DNA of the CDR3: TGTGCCAGCTCCAATCCGGGACAGGGGGCGTCCTACGAGCAGTACTTC. This translates into CASSNPGQGASYEQYF.

This chain links TRBV18 with TRBJ2-7; the D gene is possibly TRBD1 (5 bases). The length of the CDR3 is 13 residues. CDR1 is KGHSH and CDR2 is LQKENI in the germline V gene. The V end was cut by 3 bases, the J end by 3 bases, with 9 bases between. CDR3 region: CASSPQTDYEQYF. Here the CDR3 DNA reads TGTGCCAGCTCACCCCAGACAGACTACGAGCAGTACTTC.

This clone was picked up a small number of times. This rearrangement joins TRBV28 to TRBJ2-7, with D possibly matching TRBD2 (5 bases). The V and J ends lost 5 bases and 3 bases respectively, with 11 bases between them. Germline V gene data show CDR1 as MDHEN and CDR2 as SYDVKM. The CDR3 is made up of 13 amino acids. The CDR3 is CASSPRDRYEQYF. Here the CDR3 DNA reads TGTGCCAGCAGTCCTCGGGATCGCTACGAGCAGTACTTC.

This clone was seen a single time. Other DNA sequences in this specimen translate into the identical CDR3. The chain employs TRBV19 and TRBJ2-5, with D maybe TRBD2 (6 bases). Trimming stripped 3 bases from V and 2 bases from J, with 13 bases between. The CDR3 runs 15 residues. Germline CDR1 LNHDA, CDR2 SQIVND (reference sequence). CDR3 nucleotide sequence: TGTGCCAGTAGTATTGGACGGGGGAGACAAGAGACCCAGTACTTC. It yields the protein CASSIGRGRQETQYF. The whole variable domain, remainder taken from reference TRBV19 and TRBJ2-5, is DGGITQSPKYLFRKEGQNVTLSCEQNLNHDAMYWYRQDPGQGLRLIYYSQIVNDFQKGDIAEGYSVSREKKESFPLTVTSAQKNPTAFYLCASSIGRGRQETQYFGPGTRLLVL.